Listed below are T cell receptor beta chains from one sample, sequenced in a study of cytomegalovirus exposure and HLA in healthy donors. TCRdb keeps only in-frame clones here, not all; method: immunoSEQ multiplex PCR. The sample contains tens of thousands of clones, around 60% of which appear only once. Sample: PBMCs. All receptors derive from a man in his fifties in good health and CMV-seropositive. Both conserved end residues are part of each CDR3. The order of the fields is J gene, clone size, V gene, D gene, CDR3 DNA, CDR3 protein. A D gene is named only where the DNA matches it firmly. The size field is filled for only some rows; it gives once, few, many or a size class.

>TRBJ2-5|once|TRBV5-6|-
TGTGCCAGCAGCGGGGGGGGCCTGGAGACCCAGTACTTC
CASSGGGLETQYF
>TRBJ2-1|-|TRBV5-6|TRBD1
TGTGCCAGCAGGTTAGGGGGCCCATTCAGCTCCTACAATGAGCAGTTCTTC
CASRLGGPFSSYNEQFF
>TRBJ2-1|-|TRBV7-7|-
TGTGCCAGCAGCTTAGCGGAGGGAGGAGGAGAGCAGTTCTTC
CASSLAEGGGEQFF
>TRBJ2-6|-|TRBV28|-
TGTGCCAGCAGTATACCACAGGGCTTTGGGGCCAACGTCCTGACTTTC
CASSIPQGFGANVLTF
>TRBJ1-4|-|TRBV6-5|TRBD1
TGTGCCAGCAGTGAGGGACAGGGGGAAAAACTGTTTTTT
CASSEGQGEKLFF
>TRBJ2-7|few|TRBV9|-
TGTGCCAGCAGCCCCTCCCACGAGCAGTACTTC
CASSPSHEQYF
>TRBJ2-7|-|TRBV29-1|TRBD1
TGCAGCGTTGAAAAGCAGGGGGCCGGCGAGCAGTACTTC
CSVEKQGAGEQYF
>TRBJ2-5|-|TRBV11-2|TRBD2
TGTGCCAGCAGCTTCCGGACTAGCGGAAAGTTCCAAGAGACCCAGTACTTC
CASSFRTSGKFQETQYF
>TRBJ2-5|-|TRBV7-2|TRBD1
TGTGCCAGCAGCTACAGGGGGTTCCTTCAAGAGACCCAGTACTTC
CASSYRGFLQETQYF
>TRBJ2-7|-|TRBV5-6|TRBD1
TGTGCCAGCAGTAAAAGGACAGGGCTCTACGAGCAGTACTTC
CASSKRTGLYEQYF
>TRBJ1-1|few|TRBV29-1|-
TGCAGCGTTGGGGGGCGCGATGAAGCTTTCTTT
CSVGGRDEAFF
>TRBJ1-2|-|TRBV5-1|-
TGCGCCAGCAGCTTATTTACTGACTATGGCTACACCTTC
CASSLFTDYGYTF
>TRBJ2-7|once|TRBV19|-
TGTGCCAGTAGTGCGGGACAGTCGTGGGGCGAGCAGTACTTC
CASSAGQSWGEQYF
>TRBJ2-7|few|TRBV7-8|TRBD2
TGTGCCAGCAGCCTGCGGTCTAGCGGGAGGGCCTCCGAGCAGTACTTC
CASSLRSSGRASEQYF
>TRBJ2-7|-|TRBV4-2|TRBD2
TGTGCCAGCAGCCAAGTCATAGCGGGGTACTACGAGCAGTACTTC
CASSQVIAGYYEQYF
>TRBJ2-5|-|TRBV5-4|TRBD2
TGTGCCAGCAGCTTCAGTATGCGGGAGACCCAAGAGACCCAGTACTTC
CASSFSMRETQETQYF
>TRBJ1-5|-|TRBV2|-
TGTGCCAGCAGTGGAATCGGCCCAGGGTACGTGGATCAGCCCCAGCATTTT
CASSGIGPGYVDQPQHF
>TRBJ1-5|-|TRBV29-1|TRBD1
TGCAGCGTGCCCGACAGGGAAAATCAGCCCCAGCATTTT
CSVPDRENQPQHF
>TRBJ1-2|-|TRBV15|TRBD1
TGTGCCACCAGCAGAGGTAGAGGGACAGCCTATGGCTACACCTTC
CATSRGRGTAYGYTF
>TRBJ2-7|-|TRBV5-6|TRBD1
TGTGCCAGCAGCCCTCCGACAGGGTCCTACGAGCAGTACTTC
CASSPPTGSYEQYF
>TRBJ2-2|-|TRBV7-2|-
TGTGCCAGCAGCTATTTAGGCTGGGGGCCGAACACCGGGGAGCTGTTTTTT
CASSYLGWGPNTGELFF
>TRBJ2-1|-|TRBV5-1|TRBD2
TGCGCCAGCAGCTTGGATGTAGCGGGAGACGTTGAGCAGTTCTTC
CASSLDVAGDVEQFF
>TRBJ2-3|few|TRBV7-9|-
TGTGCCAGCAGCTTAGATGAGCGAAATACGCAGTATTTT
CASSLDERNTQYF
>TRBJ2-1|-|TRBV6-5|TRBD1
TGTGCCAGCAGAACCGGGACAGGGATCAATGAGCAGTTCTTC
CASRTGTGINEQFF
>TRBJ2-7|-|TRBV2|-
TGTGCCAGCAGTGGTGGCAGGTCTCCCTCCTACGAGCAGTACTTC
CASSGGRSPSYEQYF
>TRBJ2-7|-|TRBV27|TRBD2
TGTGCCAGCAGTATGACTAGCGTCTACGAGCAGTACTTC
CASSMTSVYEQYF
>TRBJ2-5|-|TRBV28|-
TGTGCCAGCAGTCCCCGGTTAGCGGCCCAAGAGACCCAGTACTTC
CASSPRLAAQETQYF
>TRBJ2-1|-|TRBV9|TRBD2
TGTGCCAGCAGCGTAGGCAGCGGGAGGTCTGGAGAGCAGTTCTTC
CASSVGSGRSGEQFF
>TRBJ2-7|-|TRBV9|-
TGTGCCAGCAGCGACGGACTCCCCTACGAGCAGTACTTC
CASSDGLPYEQYF
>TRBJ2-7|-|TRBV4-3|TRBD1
TGCGCCAGCAGCCAAGACTGGGACAGGGGGGACGAGCAGTACTTC
CASSQDWDRGDEQYF
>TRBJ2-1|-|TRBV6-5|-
TGTGCCAGCAGTTGGTACCAGGAGCAGTTCTTC
CASSWYQEQFF
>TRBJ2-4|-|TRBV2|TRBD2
TGTGCCAGCAGTGTAGCGGGGGGAAACATTCAGTACTTC
CASSVAGGNIQYF
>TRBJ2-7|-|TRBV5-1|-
TGCGCCAGCAGCCCGACCGTCAGCGGAAGCTCCTACGAGCAGTACTTC
CASSPTVSGSSYEQYF
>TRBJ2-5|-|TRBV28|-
TGTGCCAGCATCTCTCAAGAGACCCAGTACTTC
CASISQETQYF
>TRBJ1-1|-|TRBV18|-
TGTGCCAGCTCGCAGGCCTCAACCTCAGTGAACACTGAAGCTTTCTTT
CASSQASTSVNTEAFF
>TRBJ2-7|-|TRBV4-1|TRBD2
TGCGCCAGCAGCCAAGTGCGGGGGGGCTACGAGCAGTACTTC
CASSQVRGGYEQYF
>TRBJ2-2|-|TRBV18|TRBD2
TGTGCCAGCTCACCACTAGCGGGAGACACCGGGGAGCTGTTTTTT
CASSPLAGDTGELFF
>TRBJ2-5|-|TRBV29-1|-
TGCAGCGTATATAGCGGACTCGCGAAGACCCAGTACTTC
CSVYSGLAKTQYF
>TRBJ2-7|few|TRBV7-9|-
TGTGCCAGCAGCTTAGCGGGAGGCGGTGGGGAGCAGTACTTC
CASSLAGGGGEQYF
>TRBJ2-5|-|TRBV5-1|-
TGCGCCAGCAGCTTGGGTAGTCAAGAGACCCAGTACTTC
CASSLGSQETQYF
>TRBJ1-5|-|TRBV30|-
TGTGCCTGGGCGCCCGAGGAAGGTCAGCCCCAGCATTTT
CAWAPEEGQPQHF
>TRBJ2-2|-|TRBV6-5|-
TGTGCCAGCAGGGACTCTGTCGGGGAGCTGTTTTTT
CASRDSVGELFF
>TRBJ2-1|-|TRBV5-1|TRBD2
TGCGCCAGCAGCCCGGGACTAGCGGGAGGATCTGAGCAGTTCTTC
CASSPGLAGGSEQFF
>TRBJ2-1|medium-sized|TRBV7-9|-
TGTGCCAGCAGCCCAAAACCGGGACAAGGCCCCAATGAGCAGTTCTTC
CASSPKPGQGPNEQFF
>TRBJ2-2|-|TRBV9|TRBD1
TGTGCCAGCAGCGCGAGGGGACAGGGCACCGGGGAGCTGTTTTTT
CASSARGQGTGELFF
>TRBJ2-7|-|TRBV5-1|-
TGCGCCAGCAGCTTGGAACCCGGGGGTTTCTACGAGCAGTACTTC
CASSLEPGGFYEQYF
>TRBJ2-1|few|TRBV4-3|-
TGCGCCAGCAGCCCTCTCTTGGGGGCCCTCTTCGATGAGCAGTTCTTC
CASSPLLGALFDEQFF
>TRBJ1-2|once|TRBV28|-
TGTGCCAGCAGTTCCGGTTCTTATGGCTACACCTTC
CASSSGSYGYTF
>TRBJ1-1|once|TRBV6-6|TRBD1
TGTGCCAGCAAGTTTCGACAGGGGGCGAGGGAAGCTTTCTTT
CASKFRQGAREAFF
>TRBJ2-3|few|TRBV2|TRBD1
TGTGCCAGCAGCGGACAGGGCACAGATACGCAGTATTTT
CASSGQGTDTQYF
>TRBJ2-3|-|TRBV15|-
TGTGCCACCAGCAGCCACAAAAATACGCAGTATTTT
CATSSHKNTQYF
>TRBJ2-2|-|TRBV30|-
TGTGCCTGGAGTGTTAGCGGGGAGCTGTTTTTT
CAWSVSGELFF
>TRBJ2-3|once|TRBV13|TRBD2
TGTGCCAGCAGCCCGAGACTAGCGGGGATAGCTAGCACAGATACGCAGTATTTT
CASSPRLAGIASTDTQYF
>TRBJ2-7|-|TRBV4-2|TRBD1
TGTGCCAGCAGCCAAGGCAGGGGGAACTCCTACGAGCAGTACTTC
CASSQGRGNSYEQYF
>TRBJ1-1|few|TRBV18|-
TGTGCCAGCTCACCAGTTCATCTCGCGGGCACTGAAGCTTTCTTT
CASSPVHLAGTEAFF